This passage covers 32 T cell receptor beta chains from one sample sequenced in a study of lymphopenia after photon versus proton radiotherapy. Generated by immunoSEQ multiplex PCR, the TCRdb table keeps only in-frame clones and is missing some. This sample yields roughly 76,000 clones, of which about nine tenths are seen a single time; around 2.2% belongs to the top ten. The specimen was peripheral blood, collected from a patient treated with photon-based radiotherapy. These receptors all stem from a middle-aged woman with cholangiocarcinoma.

The rearrangement uses TRBV7-2 and TRBJ1-2; possibly TRBD1 for D (5 bases). CDR1 and CDR2 (germline): SGHTA, FQGNSA. The CDR3 runs 13 residues. Deletions cut 2 bases from V and 3 bases from J, with 7 bases between. The CDR3 nucleotides read TGTGCCAGCAGCTTAAGGGGCTACTATGGCTACACCTTC. It translates to CASSLRGYYGYTF.

The V call is TRBV5-8, the J call TRBJ2-2, with D possibly TRBD2 on 6 matching bases. Trimming shortened V by 0 bases and J by 1 base, and 13 bases separated the two germline ends. The CDR3 contains 17 residues. The V gene's germline CDR1 is SGHTS and CDR2 YDEGEE. CDR3 sequence reads: CASSLGPWGVNTGELFF. CDR3 in DNA: TGTGCCAGCAGCTTGGGCCCATGGGGGGTGAACACCGGGGAGCTGTTTTTT.

The chain joins TRBV7-3 to TRBJ2-2; D is perhaps TRBD1 (6 bases). The CDR3 contains 13 residues. Per germline, CDR1 SGHTA and CDR2 FQGTGA. The V end was cut by 5 bases, the J end by 3 bases, with 7 bases between. The CDR3 is CASSRTDTGELFF. CDR3 DNA: TGTGCCAGCAGCCGGACAGACACCGGGGAGCTGTTTTTT.

The chain recombines TRBV18 with TRBJ1-1, with D perhaps TRBD1 (6 bases). In germline, CDR1 is KGHSH, CDR2 LQKENI. CDR3 length: 13 residues. V was trimmed by 4 bases and J by 1 base, leaving 7 bases between them. As DNA, the CDR3 is TGTGCCAGCTCACAAGGGGGGAACACTGAAGCTTTCTTT. Translated, it gives CASSQGGNTEAFF.

V usage is TRBV30 and J usage is TRBJ1-1; TRBD1 matches at 7 bases. Germline lookup yields CDR1 GTSNPN and CDR2 SVGIG (reference sequence). V shed 1 base, J shed 6 bases, and the junction held 2 bases outside the gene matches. The CDR3 sequence is 12 residues long. The DNA of the CDR3 is TGTGCCTGGAGTGACAGGGGCCCTGAAGCTTTCTTT. It yields the protein CAWSDRGPEAFF.

The rearrangement links TRBV7-2 to TRBJ1-2; TRBD1 matches 8 bases. V lost 1 base and J lost 4; bases outside the gene matches: 5. The CDR3 covers 15 residues. Germline V gene lookup returns CDR1 SGHTA and CDR2 FQGNSA. CDR3 DNA: TGTGCCAGCAGCTTAGAGCAGGGGGCTTCCTATGGCTACACCTTC. Encoded protein: CASSLEQGASYGYTF.

The genes are TRBV19 and TRBJ1-2, with 7 bases aligning to TRBD1. CDR1 and CDR2 (germline): LNHDA, SQIVND (reference sequence). The CDR3 sequence is 17 residues long. The J segment lost 2 bases and the V segment lost 4 bases, leaving 13 bases of the junction unmatched. The CDR3 DNA reads as TGTGCCAGTAGTACCGCCACTACCCCAGGGGGGAACTATGGCTACACCTTC. Its protein product is CASSTATTPGGNYGYTF.

This chain connects TRBV10-1 to TRBJ2-6; D gene unclear. The CDR3 extends over 13 amino acids. From germline, CDR1 is WNHNN and CDR2 SYGVQD (reference sequence). The V end was cut by 6 bases, the J end by 0 bases, with 3 bases between. DNA of the CDR3: TGCGCCAGCAGCCCCTCTGGGGCCAACGTCCTGACTTTC. Its translation is CASSPSGANVLTF.

Regarding this clone: One end of the junction does not line up with germline, which may come from a read error. The chain uses TRBV7-7 and TRBJ2-5; 7 nucleotides align to TRBD2. The CDR3 has 17 amino acids. CDR1 and CDR2 (germline): SSHAT, FNYEAQ (reference sequence). The CDR3, as DNA: TGTGCTAGCAGCCCCCTAGCGGTTGGGGGTCCAAAGGAGACCCAGTACTTC. Amino acids: CASSPLAVGGPKETQYF.

This chain uses TRBV6-1 with TRBJ1-1; D call uncertain. The germline V gene encodes CDR1 MNHNS and CDR2 SASEGT. CDR3 length: 12 residues. Deletions cut 5 bases from V and 5 bases from J, with 9 bases between. The CDR3 bases are TGTGCCAGCAGTCTAGTTTGGACTGAAGCTTTCTTT. Its protein is CASSLVWTEAFF.

The rearrangement uses TRBV29-1 and TRBJ2-3, with D unclear. The ends were cut back, 6 bases at V and 0 bases at J, with 4 bases in the middle. This CDR3 has 11 residues. Germline assignment: CDR1 SQVTM and CDR2 ANQGSEA. The CDR3: CSVGSTDTQYF. The CDR3 DNA reads TGCAGCGTCGGGAGCACAGATACGCAGTATTTT.

The chain has TRBV29-1 and TRBJ2-1, with D uncertain. The germline V and J ends were trimmed by 6 bases and 0 bases, with 12 bases remaining between them. Germline V gene data show CDR1 as SQVTM and CDR2 as ANQGSEA. The CDR3 consists of 14 residues. The CDR3 region is CSVVSPSSYNEQFF. In DNA, the CDR3 is TGCAGCGTCGTTAGTCCTAGCTCCTACAATGAGCAGTTCTTC.

The V and J genes are TRBV9 and TRBJ1-6; 7 bases are shared with TRBD1. The CDR3 covers 17 residues. With 0 bases clipped from V and 7 bases from J, the junction kept 10 bases outside the gene matches. In germline, CDR1 is SGDLS, CDR2 YYNGEE. In DNA form, the CDR3 reads TGTGCCAGCAGCGTAGCCGATGGGACAGTCGGAAATTCACCCCTCCACTTT. Amino acids: CASSVADGTVGNSPLHF.

The V call is TRBV7-8, the J call TRBJ1-1; TRBD1 aligns across 9 bases. Trimming cost V 5 bases and J 4 bases; bases outside gene matches: 2. The CDR3 spans 13 residues. CDR1 SGHVS and CDR2 FQNEAQ come from the germline V gene. CDR3: CASSTDRGTEAFF. The CDR3, as DNA: TGTGCCAGCAGCACGGACAGGGGCACTGAAGCTTTCTTT.

The genes are TRBV28 and TRBJ1-5, with D possibly being TRBD1 (5 bases). CDR1 and CDR2 (germline): MDHEN, SYDVKM. V was shortened by 6 bases and J by 2 bases, with 14 bases between the two germline ends. The CDR3 spans 15 residues. This CDR3 reads CASSEGQAGNQPQHF. CDR3 DNA: TGTGCCAGCAGCGAGGGGCAGGCAGGCAATCAGCCCCAGCATTTT.

V usage is TRBV28 and J usage is TRBJ2-7; D may be TRBD1 or TRBD2 (5 bases each). V was cut by 4 bases and J by 7 bases, with 32 bases left in between. There are 19 residues in the CDR3. Germline V CDR1 and CDR2: MDHEN, SYDVKM. Written as DNA, the CDR3 is TGTGCCAGCAGTTCCTCCGAGGTAGGGGAGCAGTCCGCATTGGGGGAGCAGTACTTC. This translates into CASSSSEVGEQSALGEQYF.

The chain joins TRBV7-9 to TRBJ2-6; D ambiguous. The V and J ends lost 5 bases and 3 bases respectively, with 14 bases between them. The V gene's germline CDR1 is SEHNR and CDR2 FQNEAQ (reference sequence). The CDR3 extends over 16 amino acids. The chain's CDR3 is CASSPQGESGANVLTF. The CDR3 DNA is TGTGCCAGCAGCCCCCAAGGCGAAAGTGGGGCCAACGTCCTGACTTTC.

In DNA form, the CDR3 reads TGTGCCAGCAGAGGGTTAGATACGCAGTATTTT. It yields the protein CASRGLDTQYF. The rearrangement uses TRBV7-2 and TRBJ2-3; D remains unclear. The CDR3 totals 11 residues. V lost 6 bases, J lost 5 bases, and 6 bases lay in between. Germline assignment: CDR1 SGHTA and CDR2 FQGNSA.

In DNA, the CDR3 is TGTGCCAGTAGCCCGCGGACGGGGACGCATGAGACCCAGTACTTC. This encodes CASSPRTGTHETQYF. The rearrangement joins TRBV19 to TRBJ2-5; D assignment may be TRBD1 or TRBD2 (5 bases each). The CDR3 covers 15 residues. CDR1 LNHDA and CDR2 SQIVND come from the germline V gene (reference sequence). Trimming cost V 6 bases and J 5 bases, with 19 bases left between them. The variable domain in full, with the rest retrieved from reference TRBV19 and TRBJ2-5, is DGGITQSPKYLFRKEGQNVTLSCEQNLNHDAMYWYRQDPGQGLRLIYYSQIVNDFQKGDIAEGYSVSREKKESFPLTVTSAQKNPTAFYLCASSPRTGTHETQYFGPGTRLLVL.

This clone has only one observation. This chain uses TRBV14 with TRBJ2-1, with D perhaps matching TRBD2 (6 bases). The germline V and J ends were trimmed by 2 bases and 7 bases, with 12 bases remaining between them. This CDR3 contains 14 residues. From germline, CDR1 is SGHDN and CDR2 FVKESK. The CDR3: CASSQLAGINEQFF. The CDR3 DNA reads as TGTGCCAGCAGCCAATTGGCGGGGATTAATGAGCAGTTCTTC. The full variable domain, with the rest looked up from reference TRBV14 and TRBJ2-1, is EAGVTQFPSHSVIEKGQTVTLRCDPISGHDNLYWYRRVMGKEIKFLLHFVKESKQDESGMPNNRFLAERTGGTYSTLKVQPAELEDSGVYFCASSQLAGINEQFFGPGTRLTVL.

The chain carries TRBV6-1 and TRBJ1-3; D gene unclear. V lost 7 bases and J lost 2, with 9 bases in between. CDR3 length: 13 amino acids. Per germline, CDR1 MNHNS and CDR2 SASEGT. This CDR3 is CASTIGAGNTIYF. DNA for the CDR3: TGTGCCAGCACCATCGGGGCTGGAAACACCATATATTTT.

The V gene is TRBV7-8, the J gene TRBJ2-5; D possibly matches TRBD1 or TRBD2 (5 bases each). This CDR3 is 14 amino acids long. The V gene lost 3 bases and the J gene lost 11 bases, with 19 bases spanning the gap. CDR1 and CDR2 (germline): SGHVS, FQNEAQ. CDR3 residues: CASSFPGTSVEQYF. The CDR3 DNA reads TGTGCCAGCAGCTTCCCTGGGACGTCCGTGGAGCAGTACTTC. Complete variable domain (other parts from reference TRBV7-8 and TRBJ2-5): GAGVSQSPRYKVAKRGQDVALRCDPISGHVSLFWYQQALGQGPEFLTYFQNEAQLDKSGLPSDRFFAERPEGSVSTLKIQRTQQEDSAVYLCASSFPGTSVEQYFGPGTRLLVL.

V and J are TRBV10-3 and TRBJ2-1, with TRBD2 identical over 8 bases. The trim removed 10 bases at V and 8 bases at J, leaving 13 bases unmatched. Germline assignment: CDR1 ENHRY and CDR2 SYGVKD. The CDR3 has 14 residues. CDR3 residues: CATKPAGALDEQFF. Here the CDR3 DNA reads TGTGCCACCAAACCAGCGGGAGCACTGGATGAGCAGTTCTTC.

The chain links TRBV28 to TRBJ2-7, with 9 bases aligning to TRBD1. The CDR3 spans 13 residues. V dropped 7 bases and J dropped 3; count of bases not matched to a gene: 4. Germline loops: CDR1 MDHEN, CDR2 SYDVKM. The CDR3 nucleotides are TGTGCCAGCAACCCGGGACAGGGCTACGAGCAGTACTTC. Protein: CASNPGQGYEQYF. Combining the CDR3 with reference TRBV28 and TRBJ2-7 gives the whole variable domain DVKVTQSSRYLVKRTGEKVFLECVQDMDHENMFWYRQDPGLGLRLIYFSYDVKMKEKGDIPEGYSVSREKKERFSLILESASTNQTSMYLCASNPGQGYEQYFGPGTRLTVT.

The count of this clone is one. The V gene is TRBV2, the J gene TRBJ1-4, with 12 positions matching TRBD1. In germline, CDR1 is SNHLY, CDR2 FYNNEI. CDR3 length: 20 amino acids. Trimming removed 6 bases from V and 1 base from J; junction bases left unmatched: 15. The chain's CDR3 is CASRYAGTGGPDVTNEKLFF. The CDR3, as DNA: TGTGCCAGCAGATATGCTGGGACAGGGGGCCCGGATGTAACTAATGAAAAACTGTTTTTT.

The J gene is TRBJ2-7, the V gene TRBV27; TRBD1 matches at 7 bases. Germline loops: CDR1 MNHEY, CDR2 SMNVEV (reference sequence). The CDR3 contains 15 residues. With 6 bases clipped from V and 11 bases from J, the junction kept 19 bases outside the gene matches. The CDR3 loop reads CASSPLGGGPGVEYF. The CDR3 bases are TGTGCCAGCAGCCCTTTAGGGGGCGGCCCGGGCGTAGAGTACTTC.

The chain recombines TRBV19 with TRBJ2-7; TRBD2 aligns across 12 bases. The CDR3 runs 15 residues. Losses at the gene ends were 4 bases for V and 4 bases for J; bases not matched to a gene: 5. CDR1 LNHDA and CDR2 SQIVND come from the germline V gene (reference sequence). The CDR3: CASSRLAGDFYEQYF. The CDR3 DNA reads as TGTGCCAGTAGTAGACTAGCGGGAGACTTTTACGAGCAGTACTTC. The full variable domain, rest sourced from reference TRBV19 and TRBJ2-7, is DGGITQSPKYLFRKEGQNVTLSCEQNLNHDAMYWYRQDPGQGLRLIYYSQIVNDFQKGDIAEGYSVSREKKESFPLTVTSAQKNPTAFYLCASSRLAGDFYEQYFGPGTRLTVT.

V is TRBV27 and J is TRBJ1-2; 7 bases are a match to TRBD1. J gave up 5 bases and V 4 bases, and 7 bases lay outside the gene matches. In germline, CDR1 is MNHEY, CDR2 SMNVEV (reference sequence). The CDR3 runs to 14 residues. CDR3 sequence: CASSSGQRAYGYTF. The CDR3 nucleotides are TGTGCCAGCAGTTCGGGACAGAGGGCTTATGGCTACACCTTC.

This clone has just one count. This chain uses TRBV10-3 with TRBJ2-3; 10 positions match TRBD2. In germline, CDR1 is ENHRY, CDR2 SYGVKD. The V segment lost 5 bases and the J segment 3 bases; nucleotides outside the gene matches: 2. The CDR3 runs 14 residues. The CDR3 nucleotides read TGTGCCATCAGTCCTAGCGGGAGAACAGATACGCAGTATTTT. This codes for CAISPSGRTDTQYF.

CDR3 region: CASSRETTNTEAFF. As DNA, the CDR3 is TGTGCCAGCTCCCGGGAGACGACGAACACTGAAGCTTTCTTT. The chain couples TRBV7-6 to TRBJ1-1; no clear D gene. V was cut by 8 bases and J by 1 base, with 14 bases left in between. This CDR3 contains 14 residues. Germline lookup yields CDR1 SGHVS and CDR2 FNYEAQ.

The CDR3 here is CASRPVGSEKNTEAFF. CDR3 in DNA: TGTGCCAGTAGGCCGGTCGGGTCAGAGAAAAACACTGAAGCTTTCTTT. The J gene is TRBJ1-1, the V gene TRBV19; no definite D call. The CDR3 runs to 16 residues. V gave up 6 bases and J gave up 2 bases, with 19 bases separating them. Germline CDR1 and CDR2: LNHDA and SQIVND (reference sequence).

The V call is TRBV21-1, the J call TRBJ1-4; TRBD1 is the table's D call and was not checked against the DNA. TRBV21-1 is labeled a pseudogene. This CDR3 is built from 18 residues. The chain's CDR3 is CASRPRSHDRTVNEKLFF. In DNA form, the CDR3 reads TGTGCCAGCAGACCCCGCTCCCATGACAGGACTGTTAATGAAAAACTGTTTTTT.